This TCR beta chain is drawn from a study of cytomegalovirus exposure and HLA in healthy donors. General study results and limits: TCR beta chains associated with HLA were, in a later analysis, more clonally expanded than equally common others. Presence/absence comparisons presumed near-even sequencing depth among donors.

This PCR relied on a set of 60 Vbeta primers and 13 Jbeta primers. TCRdb's copy holds only in-frame clones and misses some; the assay was immunoSEQ multiplex PCR. The table has fewer than 250,000 clones, about 74% seen once. This clone was recorded a few times. Its specificity is not known. The CDR3 has 13 residues. Germline V gene sequence: CDR1 ENHRY, CDR2 SYGVKD. With 6 bases removed from V and 2 bases from J, the gap between germline ends came to 11 bases. The rearrangement uses TRBV10-3 and TRBJ2-7; weak D call: TRBD1 (6 bases). Input material: PBMCs. The source of this sequence is a woman younger than 45 in good health and CMV-seronegative. The chain's CDR3 is CAIRDSDPYEQYF. The DNA for the CDR3 is TGTGCCATCAGGGACAGTGATCCCTACGAGCAGTACTTC.